The 11 T cell receptor beta chains in this list originate from one sample, sequenced in a study of shared clonotypes between healthy human individuals. Data came from immunoSEQ multiplex PCR; TCRdb stores just in-frame clones and leaves some out. The sample gives roughly 500,000 clones, approximately 95% of which show up once; about 0.057% is in the top ten. What was sequenced was naive CD4+ T cells sorted from blood. The subset denotes: CD45RA+ positively selected. The receptors stem from a woman under 40 in good health.

The genes are TRBV7-2 and TRBJ2-2; 7 bases fit TRBD1. This CDR3 contains 16 residues. After removal of 0 bases from V and 1 base from J, the junction contained 2 bases not matched to a gene. In germline, CDR1 is SGHTA, CDR2 FQGNSA. CDR3: CASSLAGTENTGELFF. CDR3 in DNA: TGTGCCAGCAGCTTAGCTGGGACAGAGAACACCGGGGAGCTGTTTTTT.

This chain links TRBV1 with TRBJ2-1; TRBD2, the table's D call, was not compared with the DNA. TRBV1 is designated a pseudogene. This CDR3 region has 19 residues. The CDR3 loop reads CTSSQEPQAGGTTYNEQFF. In DNA, the CDR3 is TGCACCAGCAGCCAAGAACCCCAAGCGGGGGGGACGACCTACAATGAGCAGTTCTTC.

The chain recombines TRBV28 with TRBJ2-1; 7 bases are shared with TRBD2. The V segment lost 4 bases and the J segment 0 bases; nucleotides outside the gene matches: 3. Looked up from germline, CDR1 is MDHEN and CDR2 is SYDVKM. The CDR3 is 15 residues long. The CDR3 loop is CASSSGTTSYNEQFF. In DNA form, the CDR3 reads TGTGCCAGCAGTTCCGGGACTACCTCCTACAATGAGCAGTTCTTC.

The CDR3 protein is CASSSNRQKVDYGYTF. CDR3 DNA: TGTGCCAGCAGCTCCAACCGACAGAAAGTCGACTATGGCTACACCTTC. The J gene is TRBJ1-2, the V gene TRBV7-9, with TRBD1 as a possible D gene (5 bases). Trimming removed 4 bases from V and 3 bases from J, with 18 bases in between. Germline V gene sequence: CDR1 SEHNR, CDR2 FQNEAQ (reference sequence). The CDR3 is 16 residues long.

The gene calls are TRBV28 and TRBJ1-2; D perhaps matches TRBD1 (5 bases). Deletions cut 4 bases from V and 5 bases from J, with 11 bases between. CDR1 and CDR2 (germline): MDHEN, SYDVKM. The CDR3 is made up of 13 amino acids. The chain's CDR3 is CASSSRGTYGYTF. CDR3 coding DNA: TGTGCCAGCAGTTCGAGGGGTACTTATGGCTACACCTTC.

This clone was recorded only once. This chain uses TRBV11-2 with TRBJ2-7; 9 bases are a match to TRBD1. CDR3 length: 15 amino acids. Losses at the gene ends were 5 bases for V and 2 bases for J; bases not matched to a gene: 7. Germline V gene lookup returns CDR1 SGHAT and CDR2 FQNNGV. CDR3 DNA sequence: TGTGCCAGCAGCCGACCACGGACAGGGGCCTACGAGCAGTACTTC. Translating gives CASSRPRTGAYEQYF.

The chain employs TRBV11-1 and TRBJ2-7, with D possibly being TRBD1 (6 bases). CDR3 length equals 13 residues. The V end lost 4 bases, the J end lost 6 bases, and 13 bases lay between the germline ends. The V gene's germline CDR1 is SGHAT and CDR2 FQDESV (reference sequence). DNA for the CDR3: TGTGCCAGCAGCTCCGAGAGGGGGACCGAGCAGTACTTC. Translated: CASSSERGTEQYF. The variable domain in full, completed from reference TRBV11-1 and TRBJ2-7, reads EAEVAQSPRYKITEKSQAVAFWCDPISGHATLYWYRQILGQGPELLVQFQDESVVDDSQLPKDRFSAERLKGVDSTLKIQPAELGDSAMYLCASSSERGTEQYFGPGTRLTVT.

V gene TRBV19 combines with J gene TRBJ2-1; the match to TRBD2 covers 7 bases. The CDR3 is 15 residues long. V dropped 3 bases and J dropped 7; count of bases not matched to a gene: 9. Germline CDR1 LNHDA, CDR2 SQIVND (reference sequence). CDR3 coding DNA: TGTGCCAGTAGTATTCCGGGAGGTCATATAAATGAGCAGTTCTTC. This encodes CASSIPGGHINEQFF.

The chain uses TRBV25-1 and TRBJ1-5; D not certain. V was clipped by 8 bases and J by 0 bases, with 5 bases between them. Germline V CDR1 and CDR2: MGHDK, SYGVNS. The CDR3 contains 12 residues. The CDR3 DNA sequence: TGTGCCAGCTCCGCTAGCAATCAGCCCCAGCATTTT. Translating gives CASSASNQPQHF.

V is TRBV5-1 and J is TRBJ2-2; 8 bases agree with TRBD2. The J segment lost 6 bases and the V segment lost 4 bases, leaving 8 bases of the junction unmatched. This CDR3 contains 15 residues. The germline V gene has CDR1 SGHRS and CDR2 YFSETQ. The CDR3 protein is CASSLPGGGSGELFF. DNA of the CDR3: TGCGCCAGCAGCCTTCCAGGCGGGGGGTCCGGGGAGCTGTTTTTT.

The rearrangement links TRBV5-1 to TRBJ1-4, with 7 positions matching TRBD1. CDR1 is SGHRS and CDR2 is YFSETQ in the germline V gene. The CDR3 has 17 residues. The V segment lost 0 bases and the J segment 5 bases; nucleotides outside the gene matches: 10. The CDR3, as DNA: TGCGCCAGCAGCTTGGTGGGGCAGGGGGGTCCAAATGAAAAACTGTTTTTT. Translated, it gives CASSLVGQGGPNEKLFF.